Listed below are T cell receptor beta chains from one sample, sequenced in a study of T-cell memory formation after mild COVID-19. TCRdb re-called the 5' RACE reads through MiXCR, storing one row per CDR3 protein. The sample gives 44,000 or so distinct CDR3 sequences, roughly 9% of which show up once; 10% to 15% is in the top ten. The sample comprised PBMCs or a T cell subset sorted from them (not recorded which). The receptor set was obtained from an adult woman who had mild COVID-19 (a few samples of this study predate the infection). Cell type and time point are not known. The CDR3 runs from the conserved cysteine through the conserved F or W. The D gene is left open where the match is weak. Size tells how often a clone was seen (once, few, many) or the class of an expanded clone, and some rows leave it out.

CDR3: CASKEGARGKLSTDTQYF
DNA: TGTGCCAGCAAGGAGGGGGCTCGGGGGAAGCTGAGCACAGATACGCAGTATTTT
J: TRBJ2-3
V: TRBV13
D: .
size: .

CDR3: CASSYSSEGSVEQYF
DNA: TGTGCCAGCAGTTACTCTAGCGAGGGAAGCGTCGAGCAGTACTTC
J: TRBJ2-7
V: TRBV6-2/TRBV6-3
D: .
size: .

CDR3: CASSSDTTQGYTF
DNA: TGTGCCAGCAGCTCGGACACCACGCAAGGCTACACCTTC
J: TRBJ1-2
V: TRBV6-6
D: .
size: .

CDR3: CSASGGMDTEAFF
DNA: TGCAGTGCCTCAGGGGGGATGGACACTGAAGCTTTCTTT
J: TRBJ1-1
V: TRBV20-1
D: TRBD1
size: once

CDR3: CASSQDGTGPSDTQYF
DNA: TGTGCCAGCAGCCAAGACGGGACAGGCCCCTCAGATACGCAGTATTTT
J: TRBJ2-3
V: TRBV4-2
D: TRBD1
size: few

CDR3: CASSRQGLSYNEQFF
DNA: TGTGCCAGCTCCAGACAGGGACTATCCTACAATGAGCAGTTCTTC
J: TRBJ2-1
V: TRBV3-1
D: .
size: few

CDR3: CSAPLRRQGANTGELFF
DNA: TGCAGTGCTCCCTTGAGGAGACAGGGCGCGAACACCGGGGAGCTGTTTTTT
J: TRBJ2-2
V: TRBV20-1
D: TRBD1
size: few

CDR3: CSASFGQLRYSNQPQHF
DNA: TGCAGTGCTAGTTTCGGACAGCTTCGCTATAGCAATCAGCCCCAGCATTTT
J: TRBJ1-5
V: TRBV20-1
D: .
size: many

CDR3: CASSLTVRPNTGELFF
DNA: TGTGCCAGCTCCCTGACTGTCAGGCCGAACACCGGGGAGCTGTTTTTT
J: TRBJ2-2
V: TRBV18
D: .
size: .

CDR3: CASSPEPGLAGGRGETQYF
DNA: TGTGCCAGCAGCCCCGAACCGGGACTAGCGGGAGGTCGGGGTGAGACCCAGTACTTC
J: TRBJ2-5
V: TRBV28
D: TRBD2
size: .

CDR3: CASQGTSGGDEQFF
DNA: TGTGCCAGCCAAGGGACTAGCGGGGGCGATGAGCAGTTCTTC
J: TRBJ2-1
V: TRBV7-6
D: TRBD2
size: many

CDR3: CASSLAMGAGNTIYF
DNA: TGCGCCAGCAGCTTGGCCATGGGGGCTGGAAACACCATATATTTT
J: TRBJ1-3
V: TRBV5-1
D: .
size: few

CDR3: CASSSTSGNTIYF
DNA: TGTGCCAGCAGCTCCACCTCTGGAAACACCATATATTTT
J: TRBJ1-3
V: TRBV7-9
D: .
size: .

CDR3: CATSGGTGAVTDTQYF
DNA: TGTGCCACCAGTGGGGGGACCGGGGCGGTCACAGATACGCAGTATTTT
J: TRBJ2-3
V: TRBV24-1
D: .
size: many

CDR3: CASSPYSTREQFF
DNA: TGTGCCAGCAGCCCATACTCGACCCGTGAGCAGTTCTTC
J: TRBJ2-1
V: TRBV11-3
D: .
size: many

CDR3: CATSRGGGSTDTQYF
DNA: TGTGCCACCAGCAGGGGCGGTGGTAGCACAGATACGCAGTATTTT
J: TRBJ2-3
V: TRBV15
D: .
size: many

CDR3: CASSPRLLAVSSGANVLTF
DNA: TGTGCCAGCAGCCCGCGACTGCTAGCGGTTAGCTCTGGGGCCAACGTCCTGACTTTC
J: TRBJ2-6
V: TRBV2
D: TRBD2
size: .

CDR3: CASSHRDHRQREQFF
DNA: TGTGCCAGCAGTCACCGGGACCATCGGCAACGGGAGCAGTTCTTC
J: TRBJ2-1
V: TRBV11-2
D: .
size: .

CDR3: CSALGPGVGNEQYF
DNA: TGCAGTGCTCTCGGACCCGGAGTTGGGAACGAGCAGTACTTC
J: TRBJ2-7
V: TRBV20-1
D: .
size: few

CDR3: CASSESRRSYNEQFF
DNA: TGTGCCAGCAGTGAATCGAGGAGGTCCTACAATGAGCAGTTCTTC
J: TRBJ2-1
V: TRBV25-1
D: .
size: few

CDR3: CASSPNDAGRYEQYF
DNA: TGTGCCAGCAGCCCAAACGACGCCGGACGCTACGAGCAGTACTTC
J: TRBJ2-7
V: TRBV12-3/TRBV12-4
D: .
size: few

CDR3: CSVVTGKDAGYTF
DNA: TGCAGCGTTGTAACAGGGAAAGATGCTGGCTACACCTTC
J: TRBJ1-2
V: TRBV29-1
D: .
size: few

CDR3: CSAARGGQKDEQFF
DNA: TGCAGTGCGGCCCGGGGGGGCCAAAAGGATGAGCAGTTCTTC
J: TRBJ2-1
V: TRBV20-1
D: TRBD2
size: .

CDR3: CATSRDRGERAFF
DNA: TGTGCCACCAGCAGAGATAGGGGAGAGAGAGCTTTCTTT
J: TRBJ1-1
V: TRBV15
D: .
size: few

CDR3: CASSLGYGSVQETQYF
DNA: TGTGCCAGCAGCTTAGGATACGGGTCAGTACAAGAGACCCAGTACTTC
J: TRBJ2-5
V: TRBV7-2
D: .
size: .

CDR3: CAWRLKTSGRYYNEQFF
DNA: TGTGCCTGGAGACTTAAAACTAGCGGGAGGTACTACAATGAGCAGTTCTTC
J: TRBJ2-1
V: TRBV30
D: TRBD2
size: many

CDR3: CASSVGEGGYTF
DNA: TGTGCCAGCAGTGTAGGCGAAGGGGGCTACACCTTC
J: TRBJ1-2
V: TRBV2
D: .
size: few

CDR3: CASGEASNTDTQYF
DNA: TGTGCCAGCGGGGAGGCTAGTAACACAGATACGCAGTATTTT
J: TRBJ2-3
V: TRBV25-1
D: .
size: many

CDR3: CASSSSHRGRDTEAFF
DNA: TGTGCCAGCAGCTCATCCCACAGGGGGCGGGACACTGAAGCTTTCTTT
J: TRBJ1-1
V: TRBV7-3
D: TRBD1
size: .

CDR3: CASSFPLLIPSTDTQYF
DNA: TGTGCCAGCAGCTTCCCACTACTTATACCCAGCACAGATACGCAGTATTTT
J: TRBJ2-3
V: TRBV7-2
D: .
size: few

CDR3: CASSYGTGRKGYTF
DNA: TGTGCCAGCAGCTACGGGACAGGGCGGAAGGGCTACACCTTC
J: TRBJ1-2
V: TRBV7-8
D: TRBD1
size: .

CDR3: CASSPTGTAFGSSGANVLTF
DNA: TGTGCCAGCTCACCCACCGGGACAGCCTTTGGGAGCTCTGGGGCCAACGTCCTGACTTTC
J: TRBJ2-6
V: TRBV18
D: TRBD1
size: few

CDR3: CASRWGHPNEKLFF
DNA: TGTGCCAGCAGGTGGGGACACCCTAATGAAAAACTGTTTTTT
J: TRBJ1-4
V: TRBV28
D: .
size: .

CDR3: CSAKAGPGEKLFF
DNA: TGCAGTGCTAAGGCAGGCCCTGGGGAAAAACTGTTTTTT
J: TRBJ1-4
V: TRBV20-1
D: .
size: many

CDR3: CASSIRDRGLEQYF
DNA: TGTGCCAGTAGTATAAGAGACAGGGGGCTCGAGCAGTACTTC
J: TRBJ2-7
V: TRBV19
D: TRBD1
size: few

CDR3: CASSRDRGSYNSPLHF
DNA: TGTGCCAGCAGCCGCGACAGGGGATCCTATAATTCACCCCTCCACTTT
J: TRBJ1-6
V: TRBV5-5
D: TRBD1
size: .

CDR3: CASSRDTSAYNEQFF
DNA: TGTGCCAGCAGCCGGGACACCTCGGCCTACAATGAGCAGTTCTTC
J: TRBJ2-1
V: TRBV6-1
D: .
size: many

CDR3: CATSGQRDTGELFF
DNA: TGTGCCACCAGTGGACAGAGGGACACCGGGGAGCTGTTTTTT
J: TRBJ2-2
V: TRBV24-1
D: .
size: many

CDR3: CASSSDRDQPQHF
DNA: TGTGCCAGCAGCTCGGACAGGGATCAGCCCCAGCATTTT
J: TRBJ1-5
V: TRBV7-2
D: TRBD1
size: .